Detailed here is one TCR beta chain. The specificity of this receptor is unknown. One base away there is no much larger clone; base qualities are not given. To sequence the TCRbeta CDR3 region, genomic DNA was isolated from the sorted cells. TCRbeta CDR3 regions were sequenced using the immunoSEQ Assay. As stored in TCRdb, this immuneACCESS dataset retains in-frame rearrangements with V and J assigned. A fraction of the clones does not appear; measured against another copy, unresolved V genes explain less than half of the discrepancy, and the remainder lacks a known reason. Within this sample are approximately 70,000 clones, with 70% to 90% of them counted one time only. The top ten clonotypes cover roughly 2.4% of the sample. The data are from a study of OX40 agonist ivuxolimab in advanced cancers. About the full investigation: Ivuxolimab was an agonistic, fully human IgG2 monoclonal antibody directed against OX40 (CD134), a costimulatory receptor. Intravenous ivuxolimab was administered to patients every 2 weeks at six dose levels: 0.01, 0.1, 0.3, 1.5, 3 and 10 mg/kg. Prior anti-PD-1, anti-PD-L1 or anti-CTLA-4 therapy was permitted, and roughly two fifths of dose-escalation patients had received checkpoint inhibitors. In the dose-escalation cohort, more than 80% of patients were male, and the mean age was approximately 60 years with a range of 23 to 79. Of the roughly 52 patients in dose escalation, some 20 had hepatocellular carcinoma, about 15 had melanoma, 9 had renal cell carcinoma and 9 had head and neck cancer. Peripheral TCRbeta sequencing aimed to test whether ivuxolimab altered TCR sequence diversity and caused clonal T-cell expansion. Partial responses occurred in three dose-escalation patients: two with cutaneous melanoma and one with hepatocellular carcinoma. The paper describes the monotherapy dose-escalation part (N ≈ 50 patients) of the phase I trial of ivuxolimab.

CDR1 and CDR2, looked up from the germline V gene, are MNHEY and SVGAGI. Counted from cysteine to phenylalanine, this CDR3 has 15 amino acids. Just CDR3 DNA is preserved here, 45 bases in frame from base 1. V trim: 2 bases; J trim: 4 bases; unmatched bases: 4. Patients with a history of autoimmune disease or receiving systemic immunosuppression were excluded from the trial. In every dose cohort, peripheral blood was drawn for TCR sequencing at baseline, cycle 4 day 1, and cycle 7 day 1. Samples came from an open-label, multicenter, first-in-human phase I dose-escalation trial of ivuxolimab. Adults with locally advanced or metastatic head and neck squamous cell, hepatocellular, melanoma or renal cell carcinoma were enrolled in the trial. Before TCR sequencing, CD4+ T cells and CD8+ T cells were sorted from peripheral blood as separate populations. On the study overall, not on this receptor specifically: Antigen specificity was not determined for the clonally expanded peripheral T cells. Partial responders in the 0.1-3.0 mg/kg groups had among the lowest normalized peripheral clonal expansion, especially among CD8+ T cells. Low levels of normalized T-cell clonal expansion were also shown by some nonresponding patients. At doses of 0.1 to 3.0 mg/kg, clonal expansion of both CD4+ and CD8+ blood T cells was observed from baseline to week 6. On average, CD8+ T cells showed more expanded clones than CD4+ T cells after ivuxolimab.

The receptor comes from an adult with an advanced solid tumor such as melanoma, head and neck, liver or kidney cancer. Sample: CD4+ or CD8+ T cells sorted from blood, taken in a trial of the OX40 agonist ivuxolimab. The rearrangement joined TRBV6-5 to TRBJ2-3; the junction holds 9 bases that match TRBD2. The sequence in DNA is TGTGCCAGCAGTTACGGCGGGGGGGGTCCAGATACGCAGTATTTT. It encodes CASSYGGGGPDTQYF.